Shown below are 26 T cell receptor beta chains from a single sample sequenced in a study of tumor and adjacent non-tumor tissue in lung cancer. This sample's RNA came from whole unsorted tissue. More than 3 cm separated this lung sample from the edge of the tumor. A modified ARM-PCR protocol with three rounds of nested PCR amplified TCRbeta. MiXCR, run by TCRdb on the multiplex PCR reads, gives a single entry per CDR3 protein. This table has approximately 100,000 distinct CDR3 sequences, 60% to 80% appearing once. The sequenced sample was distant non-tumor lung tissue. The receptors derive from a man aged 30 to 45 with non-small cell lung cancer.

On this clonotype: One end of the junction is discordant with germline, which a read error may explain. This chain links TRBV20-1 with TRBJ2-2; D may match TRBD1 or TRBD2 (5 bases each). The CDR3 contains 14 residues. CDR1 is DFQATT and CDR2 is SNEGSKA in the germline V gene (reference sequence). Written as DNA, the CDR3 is TGCAGTGCCCAGGGCAGGCTGAACATCGGGGAGATGTTTTTT. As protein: CSAQGRLNIGEMFF.

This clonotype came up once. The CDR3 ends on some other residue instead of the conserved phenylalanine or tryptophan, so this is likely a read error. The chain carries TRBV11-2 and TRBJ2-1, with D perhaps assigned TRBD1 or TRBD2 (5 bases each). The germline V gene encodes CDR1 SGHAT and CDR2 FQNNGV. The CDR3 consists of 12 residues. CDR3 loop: CAGSGGYNEQFS. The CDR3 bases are TGTGCCGGCAGTGGGGGCTACAATGAGCAGTTCTCC.

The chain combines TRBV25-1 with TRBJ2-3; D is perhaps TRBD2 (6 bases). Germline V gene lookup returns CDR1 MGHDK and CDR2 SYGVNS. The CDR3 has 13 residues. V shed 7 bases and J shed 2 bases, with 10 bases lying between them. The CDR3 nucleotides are TGTGCCAGCACCGGGAGCCACACAGATACGCAGTATTTT. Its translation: CASTGSHTDTQYF. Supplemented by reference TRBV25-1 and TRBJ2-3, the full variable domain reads EADIYQTPRYLVIGTGKKITLECSQTMGHDKMYWYQQDPGMELHLIHYSYGVNSTEKGDLSSESTVSRIRTEHFPLTLESARPSHTSQYLCASTGSHTDTQYFGPGTRLTVL.

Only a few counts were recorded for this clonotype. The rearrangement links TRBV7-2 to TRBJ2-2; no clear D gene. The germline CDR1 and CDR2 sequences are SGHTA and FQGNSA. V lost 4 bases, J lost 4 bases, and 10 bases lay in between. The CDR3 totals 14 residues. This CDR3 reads CASSSAPGTGELFF. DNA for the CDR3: TGTGCCAGCAGCTCCGCGCCAGGCACCGGGGAGCTGTTTTTT.

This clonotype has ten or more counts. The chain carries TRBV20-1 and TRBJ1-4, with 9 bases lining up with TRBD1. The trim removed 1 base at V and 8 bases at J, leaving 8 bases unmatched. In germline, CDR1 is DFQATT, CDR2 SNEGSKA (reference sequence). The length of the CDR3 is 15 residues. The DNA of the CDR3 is TGCAGTGCTAGAGTTCTAACAGGGGGCCGAGAAAAACTGTTTTTT. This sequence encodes CSARVLTGGREKLFF.

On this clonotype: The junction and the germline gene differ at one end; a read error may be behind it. Here the CDR3 reads CARSYSKQSADTQYF. The CDR3 DNA is TGTGCCAGGAGTTACTCTAAACAGTCCGCAGATACGCAGTATTTT. The chain employs TRBV6-5 and TRBJ2-3; D call uncertain. The CDR3 runs to 15 residues. Germline V gives CDR1 MNHEY, CDR2 SVGAGI.

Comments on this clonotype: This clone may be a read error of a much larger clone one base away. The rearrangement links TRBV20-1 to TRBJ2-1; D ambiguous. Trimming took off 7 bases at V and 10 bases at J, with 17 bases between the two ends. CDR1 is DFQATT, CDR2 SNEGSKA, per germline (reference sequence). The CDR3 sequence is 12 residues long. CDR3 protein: CSVLSDHQEQFF. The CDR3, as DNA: TGCAGTGTTCTGTCAGATCACCAAGAGCAGTTCTTC.

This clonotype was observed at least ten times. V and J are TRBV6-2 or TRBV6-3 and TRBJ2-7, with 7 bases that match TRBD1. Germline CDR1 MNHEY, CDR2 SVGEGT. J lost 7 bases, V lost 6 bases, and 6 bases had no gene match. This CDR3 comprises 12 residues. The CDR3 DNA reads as TGTGCCAGCAGCCTAGGACAGGCAGAGCAGTACTTC. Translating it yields CASSLGQAEQYF.

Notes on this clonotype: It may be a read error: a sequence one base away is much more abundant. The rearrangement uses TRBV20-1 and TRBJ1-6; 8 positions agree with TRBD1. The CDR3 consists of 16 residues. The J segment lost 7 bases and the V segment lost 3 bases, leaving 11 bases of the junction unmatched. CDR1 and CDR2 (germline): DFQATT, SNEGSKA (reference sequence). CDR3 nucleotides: TGCAGTGCTAGCGGAACCGCAGGGGGCCTAAATTCACCCCTCCACTTT. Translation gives CSASGTAGGLNSPLHF.

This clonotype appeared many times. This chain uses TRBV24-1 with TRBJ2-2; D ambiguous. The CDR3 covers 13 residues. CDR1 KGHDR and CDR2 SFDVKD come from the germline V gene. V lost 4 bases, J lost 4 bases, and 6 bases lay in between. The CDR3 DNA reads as TGTGCCACCAGTGAGCCGCGCACCGGGGAGCTGTTTTTT. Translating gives CATSEPRTGELFF.

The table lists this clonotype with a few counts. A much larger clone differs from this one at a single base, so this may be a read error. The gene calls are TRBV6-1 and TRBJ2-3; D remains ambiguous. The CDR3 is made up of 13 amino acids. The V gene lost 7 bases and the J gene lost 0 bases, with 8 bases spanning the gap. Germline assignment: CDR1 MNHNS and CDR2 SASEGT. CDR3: CASMRISTDTQYF. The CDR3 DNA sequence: TGTGCCAGCATGCGTATTAGCACAGATACGCAGTATTTT.

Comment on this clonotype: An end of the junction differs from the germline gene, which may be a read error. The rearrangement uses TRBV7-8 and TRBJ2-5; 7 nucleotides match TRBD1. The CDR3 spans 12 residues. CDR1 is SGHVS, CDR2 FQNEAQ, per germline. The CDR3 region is CASSVGTEAQYF. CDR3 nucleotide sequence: TGTGCCAGCAGCGTGGGGACAGAGGCCCAGTACTTC.

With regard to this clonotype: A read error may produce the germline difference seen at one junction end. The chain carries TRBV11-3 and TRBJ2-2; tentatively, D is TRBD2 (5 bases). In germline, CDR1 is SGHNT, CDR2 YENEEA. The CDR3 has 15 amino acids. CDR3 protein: CAGSLVAANTGERFF. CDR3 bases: TGTGCCGGCAGCTTAGTGGCGGCGAACACCGGGGAGCGGTTTTTT.

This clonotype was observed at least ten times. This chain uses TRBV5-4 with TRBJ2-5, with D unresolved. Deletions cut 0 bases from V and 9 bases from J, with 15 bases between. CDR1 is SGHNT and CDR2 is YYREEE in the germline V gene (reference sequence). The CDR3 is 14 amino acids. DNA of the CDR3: TGTGCCAGCAGCTTGGATTACGGAGCTGCGGCCCAGTACTTC. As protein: CASSLDYGAAAQYF.

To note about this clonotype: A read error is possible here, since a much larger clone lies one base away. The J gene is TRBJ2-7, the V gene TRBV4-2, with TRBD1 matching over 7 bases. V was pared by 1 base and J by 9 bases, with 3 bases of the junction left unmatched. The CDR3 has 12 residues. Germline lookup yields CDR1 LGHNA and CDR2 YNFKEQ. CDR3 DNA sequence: TGTGCCAGCAGCCAAGGAGGGGGCAGGCAGTACTTC. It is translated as CASSQGGGRQYF.

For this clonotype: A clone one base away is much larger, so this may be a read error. The CDR3 spells CATNDSRVGGSNQPQHF. The CDR3 DNA reads TGTGCCACCAATGACTCCAGGGTTGGGGGCAGCAATCAGCCCCAGCATTTT. The rearrangement uses TRBV24-1 and TRBJ1-5, with D possibly matching TRBD1 (6 bases). V was trimmed by 8 bases and J by 1 base, leaving 20 bases between them. Per germline, CDR1 KGHDR and CDR2 SFDVKD. The CDR3 is made up of 17 amino acids.

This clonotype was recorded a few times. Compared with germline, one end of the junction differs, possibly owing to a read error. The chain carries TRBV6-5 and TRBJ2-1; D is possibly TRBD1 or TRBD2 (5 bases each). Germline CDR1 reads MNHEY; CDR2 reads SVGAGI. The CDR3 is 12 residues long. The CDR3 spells CASSDQGDEQLF. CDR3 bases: TGTGCTAGCAGTGACCAGGGAGATGAGCAGCTCTTC.

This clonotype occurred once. This CDR3 is CASTKDGLTGYTF. The CDR3 DNA reads TGTGCCAGCACCAAAGACGGGCTTACTGGATACACCTTC. This rearrangement joins TRBV5-6 to TRBJ1-2; no definite D call. There are 13 residues in the CDR3. Trimming pared 6 bases from V and 11 bases from J, leaving 20 bases between. The germline V gene encodes CDR1 SGHDT and CDR2 YYEEEE.

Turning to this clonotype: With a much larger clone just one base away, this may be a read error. The CDR3 nucleotides are TGCGCCAGCAGCCAAGAAGGCACTTTTCATGAGACCCAGTACTTC. Translating gives CASSQEGTFHETQYF. The rearrangement links TRBV4-1 to TRBJ2-5; D call uncertain. In germline, CDR1 is MGHRA, CDR2 YSYEKL. Between the trimmed V and J ends, which lost 0 bases and 5 bases, there was a span of 13 bases. There are 15 residues in the CDR3.

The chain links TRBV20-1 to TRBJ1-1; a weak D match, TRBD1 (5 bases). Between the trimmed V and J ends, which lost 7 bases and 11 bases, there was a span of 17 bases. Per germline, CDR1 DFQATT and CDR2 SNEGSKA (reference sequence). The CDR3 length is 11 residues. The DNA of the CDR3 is TGCAGTGGCCCGGACGGGGACGATGCTTTCTTT. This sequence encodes CSGPDGDDAFF.

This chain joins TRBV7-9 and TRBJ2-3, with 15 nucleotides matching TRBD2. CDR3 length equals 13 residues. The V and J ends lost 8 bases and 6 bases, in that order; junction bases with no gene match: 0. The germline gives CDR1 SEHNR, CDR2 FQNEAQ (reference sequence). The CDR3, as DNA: TGTGCCAGCGGACTAGCGGGAGGGGATACGCAGTATTTT. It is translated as CASGLAGGDTQYF.

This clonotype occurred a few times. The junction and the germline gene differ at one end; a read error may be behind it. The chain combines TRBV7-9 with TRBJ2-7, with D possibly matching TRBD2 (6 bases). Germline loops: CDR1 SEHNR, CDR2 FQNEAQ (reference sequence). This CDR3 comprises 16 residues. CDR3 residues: CASSFGGRLGSYEQYF. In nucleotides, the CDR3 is TGTGCCAGTAGCTTCGGGGGACGGTTAGGCTCCTACGAGCAGTACTTC.

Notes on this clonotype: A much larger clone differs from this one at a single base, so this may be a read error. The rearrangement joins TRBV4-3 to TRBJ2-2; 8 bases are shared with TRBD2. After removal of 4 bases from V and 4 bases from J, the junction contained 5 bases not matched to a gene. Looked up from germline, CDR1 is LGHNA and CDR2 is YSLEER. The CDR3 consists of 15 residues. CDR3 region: CASSPGGGRTGELFF. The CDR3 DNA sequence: TGCGCCAGCAGCCCGGGGGGGGGCCGCACCGGGGAGCTGTTTTTT.

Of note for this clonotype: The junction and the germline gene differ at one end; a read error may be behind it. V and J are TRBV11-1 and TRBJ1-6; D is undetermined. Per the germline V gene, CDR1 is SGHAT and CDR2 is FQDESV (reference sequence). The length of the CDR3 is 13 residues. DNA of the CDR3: TGTGCCAGCAGCCAGGATATTAATTCATCCCTCCAATTT. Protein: CASSQDINSSLQF.

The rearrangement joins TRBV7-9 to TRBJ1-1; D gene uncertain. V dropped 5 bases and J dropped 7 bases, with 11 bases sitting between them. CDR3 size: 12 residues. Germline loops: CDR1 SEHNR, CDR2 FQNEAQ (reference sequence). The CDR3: CASSLISVEAFF. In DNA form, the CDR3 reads TGTGCCAGCAGCCTCATTAGCGTTGAAGCTTTCTTT.

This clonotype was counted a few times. CDR3 sequence (DNA): TGTGCCAGCAGCTCCGGGGGACTAAACAATGAGCAGTTCTTC. Translation gives CASSSGGLNNEQFF. V is TRBV11-1 and J is TRBJ2-1, with 7 bases fitting TRBD2. The CDR3 extends over 14 amino acids. Germline trimming cut 4 bases from V and 5 bases from J; bases unmatched to any gene: 5. From germline, CDR1 is SGHAT and CDR2 FQDESV (reference sequence).